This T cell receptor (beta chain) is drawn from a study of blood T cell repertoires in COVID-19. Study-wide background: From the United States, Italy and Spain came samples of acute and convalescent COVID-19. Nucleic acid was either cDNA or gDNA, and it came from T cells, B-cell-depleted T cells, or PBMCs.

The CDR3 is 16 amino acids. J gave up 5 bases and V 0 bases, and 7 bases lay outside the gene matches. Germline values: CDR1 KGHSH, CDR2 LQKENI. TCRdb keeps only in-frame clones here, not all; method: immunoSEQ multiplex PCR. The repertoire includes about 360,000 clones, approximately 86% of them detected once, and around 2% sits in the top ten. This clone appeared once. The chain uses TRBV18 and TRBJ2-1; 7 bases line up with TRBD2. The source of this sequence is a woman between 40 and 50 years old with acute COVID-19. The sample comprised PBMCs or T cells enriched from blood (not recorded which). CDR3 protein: CASSPPVAGANNEQFF. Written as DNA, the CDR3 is TGTGCCAGCTCACCACCGGTCGCGGGAGCTAACAATGAGCAGTTCTTC.